Below are 2 T cell receptor beta chains sequenced from a single sample in a study of shared clonotypes between healthy human individuals. TCRdb's table, derived via immunoSEQ multiplex PCR, lists solely in-frame clones and lacks some. The repertoire holds about 2.3 million clones, with 92% as singletons. Sequenced sample: naive CD4+ T cells from PBMCs. As to subset: CD45RA+ positively selected. The receptor set was obtained from a man between 18 and 35 years old in good health. Some clones in this sample may be carry-over from other donors' samples.

The chain has TRBV11-2 and TRBJ2-7, with a tentative D call TRBD2 (6 bases). CDR3 length: 14 residues. V lost 5 bases to trimming and J lost 5 bases, with 16 bases between them. From germline, CDR1 is SGHAT and CDR2 FQNNGV. The CDR3 region is CASSSPGGDHEQYF. CDR3 in DNA: TGTGCCAGCAGCAGCCCCGGCGGGGACCACGAGCAGTACTTC.

This rearrangement joins TRBV7-2 to TRBJ1-6, with D possibly TRBD1 on 5 matching bases. Deletions cut 2 bases from V and 10 bases from J, with 15 bases between. The germline gives CDR1 SGHTA, CDR2 FQGNSA. CDR3 length: 15 amino acids. The DNA for the CDR3 is TGTGCCAGCAGCTTATTCGGGGGTCGGATCTCACCCCTCCACTTT. Translating gives CASSLFGGRISPLHF. The full variable domain, rest sourced from reference TRBV7-2 and TRBJ1-6, is GAGVSQSPSNKVTEKGKDVELRCDPISGHTALYWYRQSLGQGLEFLIYFQGNSAPDKSGLPSDRFSAERTGGSVSTLTIQRTQQEDSAVYLCASSLFGGRISPLHFGNGTRLTVT.